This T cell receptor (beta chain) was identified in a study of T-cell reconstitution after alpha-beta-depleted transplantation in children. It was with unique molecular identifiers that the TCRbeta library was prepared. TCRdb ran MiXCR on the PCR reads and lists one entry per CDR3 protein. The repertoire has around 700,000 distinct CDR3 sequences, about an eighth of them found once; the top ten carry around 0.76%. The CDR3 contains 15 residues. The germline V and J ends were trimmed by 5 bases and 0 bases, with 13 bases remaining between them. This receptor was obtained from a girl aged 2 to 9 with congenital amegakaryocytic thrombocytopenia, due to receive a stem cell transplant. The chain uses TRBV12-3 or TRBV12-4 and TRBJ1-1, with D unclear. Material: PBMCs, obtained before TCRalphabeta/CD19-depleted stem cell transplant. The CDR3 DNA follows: TGTGCCAGCAGTCCTCGCGCAGTCTTGAACACTGAAGCTTTCTTT. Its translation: CASSPRAVLNTEAFF.